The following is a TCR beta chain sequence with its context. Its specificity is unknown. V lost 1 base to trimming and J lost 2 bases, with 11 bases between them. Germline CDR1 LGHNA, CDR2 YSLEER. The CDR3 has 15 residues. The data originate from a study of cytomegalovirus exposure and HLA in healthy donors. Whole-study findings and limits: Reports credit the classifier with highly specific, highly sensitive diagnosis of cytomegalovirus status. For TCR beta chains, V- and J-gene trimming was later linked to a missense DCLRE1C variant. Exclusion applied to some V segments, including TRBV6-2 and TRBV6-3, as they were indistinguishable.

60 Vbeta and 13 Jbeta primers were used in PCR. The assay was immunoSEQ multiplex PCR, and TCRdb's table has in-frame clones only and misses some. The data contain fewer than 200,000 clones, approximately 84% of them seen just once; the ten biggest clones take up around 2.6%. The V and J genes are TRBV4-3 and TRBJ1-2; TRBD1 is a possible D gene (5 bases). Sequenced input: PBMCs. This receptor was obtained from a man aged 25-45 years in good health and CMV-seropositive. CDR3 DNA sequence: TGCGCCAGCAGCCAAGCCCTGACAGTGAACTATGGCTACACCTTC. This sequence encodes CASSQALTVNYGYTF.